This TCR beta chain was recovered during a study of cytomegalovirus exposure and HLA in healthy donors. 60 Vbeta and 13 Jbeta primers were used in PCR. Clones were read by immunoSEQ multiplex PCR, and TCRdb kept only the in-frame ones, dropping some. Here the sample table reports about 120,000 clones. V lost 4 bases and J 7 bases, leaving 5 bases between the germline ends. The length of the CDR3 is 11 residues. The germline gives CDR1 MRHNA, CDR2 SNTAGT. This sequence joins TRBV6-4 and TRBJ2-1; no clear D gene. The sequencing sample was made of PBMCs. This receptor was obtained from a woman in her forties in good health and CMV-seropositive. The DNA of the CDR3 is TGTGCCAGCAGTGTCGGGAATGAGCAGTTCTTC. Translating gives CASSVGNEQFF.